A single T cell receptor (beta chain) is shown here with its context. What it binds is not known. With 60 Vbeta and 13 Jbeta primers, the PCR was carried out. Per the original methods: Later reanalysis found around 74 million unique TCR beta chains, 9 million to 12 million of them shared. The repertoire was sequenced with immunoSEQ multiplex PCR; TCRdb's copy has only in-frame clones and lacks some. V, J and clone size are those of that table, while D and trimming were read from the DNA. The table includes fewer than 200,000 clones, roughly two thirds detected once. Trimming shortened V by 4 bases and J by 2 bases, and 12 bases separated the two germline ends. CDR3 length: 15 amino acids. Germline assignment: CDR1 ENHRY and CDR2 SYGVKD. The sample is drawn from a study of cytomegalovirus exposure and HLA in healthy donors. As for the study in general: When 350 to 500 donors were genotyped, about 81% of them were found to fall in the Caucasian-associated ancestry cluster.

Study findings and constraints: Cytomegalovirus status was reportedly diagnosed by the classifier with high sensitivity and specificity. For presence/absence analyses, sequencing depth was assumed to be roughly uniform across donors.

The source of this sequence is a woman in her forties in good health and CMV-seropositive. This chain connects TRBV10-3 to TRBJ2-1; the D gene is possibly TRBD1 (6 bases). Sequences were obtained from PBMCs. The CDR3 spells CAISGTGTPYNEQFF. The DNA for the CDR3 is TGTGCCATCAGTGGTACAGGGACCCCCTACAATGAGCAGTTCTTC.